The subject of this entry is one TCR beta chain. The antigen remains undetermined. The PCR ran on 60 Vbeta and 13 Jbeta primers. TCRdb's copy holds only in-frame clones and misses some; the assay was immunoSEQ multiplex PCR. The sample lists under 200,000 clones, roughly 70% occurring once. These data are taken from a study of cytomegalovirus exposure and HLA in healthy donors. Study findings and constraints: Reportedly, HLA-A and HLA-B alleles of most subjects were accurately predicted from TCR beta.

Trimming removed 4 bases at V and 3 bases at J, with 33 bases between. CDR3 length equals 22 residues. Germline CDR1 reads MGHRA; CDR2 reads YSYEKL. Sequencing input: PBMCs. This receptor was identified in a young woman in good health and CMV-seronegative. The gene calls are TRBV4-1 and TRBJ1-4; D is ambiguous. The chain's CDR3 is CASSLIYQLELKRTAANEKLFF. The CDR3 coding sequence is TGCGCCAGCAGCCTAATTTACCAGCTGGAACTGAAGCGGACGGCTGCTAATGAAAAACTGTTTTTT.